This T cell receptor beta chain was documented in a study of PD-1 blockade in classical Hodgkin lymphoma. The CDR3 contains 13 residues. V shed 8 bases, J shed 5 bases, and the junction held 6 bases outside the gene matches. Germline V gene sequence: CDR1 SNHLY, CDR2 FYNNEI. Findings and limits, study-wide: A reduction in baseline TCR diversity was reportedly seen in newly diagnosed patients relative to healthy donors.

About this clone: Antigen specificity is unknown.

The data were produced by immunoSEQ multiplex PCR, yet TCRdb's version contains in-frame clones alone and is incomplete. The repertoire holds fewer than 65,000 clones, with 75% to 90% as singletons. The patients all showed relapse after autologous stem cell transplantation, while their brentuximab vedotin exposure varied. The genes are TRBV2 and TRBJ2-5; 9 bases map to TRBD1. The sequenced sample was peripheral blood mononuclear cells (PBMCs), obtained at baseline. The clonotype comes from a human donor with classical Hodgkin lymphoma. The CDR3 coding sequence is TGTGCCAGCTATGGGACAGGGAAGGAGACCCAGTACTTC. Amino acid sequence: CASYGTGKETQYF.